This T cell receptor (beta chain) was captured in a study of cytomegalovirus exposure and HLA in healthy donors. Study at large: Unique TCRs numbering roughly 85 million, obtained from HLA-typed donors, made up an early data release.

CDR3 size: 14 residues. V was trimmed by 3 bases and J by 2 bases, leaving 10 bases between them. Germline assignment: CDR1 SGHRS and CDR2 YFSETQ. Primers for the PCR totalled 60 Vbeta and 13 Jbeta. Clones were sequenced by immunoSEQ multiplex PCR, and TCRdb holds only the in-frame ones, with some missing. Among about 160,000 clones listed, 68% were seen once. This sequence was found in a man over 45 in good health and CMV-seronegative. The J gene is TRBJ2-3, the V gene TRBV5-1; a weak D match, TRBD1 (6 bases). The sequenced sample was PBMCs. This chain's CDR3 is CASSSDRVTDTQYF. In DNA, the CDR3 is TGCGCCAGCAGCTCGGACAGAGTCACAGATACGCAGTATTTT.